One TCR beta chain is described in this entry. Its specificity is not known. The data stem from a study of CD8+ T cells in alopecia areata. Overall study: Treated patients were given oral tofacitinib, which was dosed at 5 to 10 mg twice daily. Findings of the study overall: Clarity of TCR sharing across patients fell short of that in mice, possibly HLA-related.

Noted treatment: oral pan-JAK inhibitor, 5-10 mg twice daily. PBMCs were stained for CD3, CD4 and CD8, and CD4+ and CD8+ T cells were sorted. This CDR3 contains 14 residues. Germline assignment: CDR1 SGHDT and CDR2 YYEEEE. Losses at the gene ends were 6 bases for V and 3 bases for J; bases not matched to a gene: 9. cDNA serving as the sequencing template came from extracted, reverse transcribed RNA. Profiled with immunoSEQ multiplex PCR; TCRdb holds only in-frame clones, not every one. The data show 150,000 to 200,000 clones, with about 65% seen just once and approximately 1.2% held by the top ten. V and J are TRBV5-6 and TRBJ2-7; TRBD1 matches 7 bases. The specimen comprised CD4+ T cells sorted from blood, sampled at approximately week 50, from a patient treated with tofacitinib. This clonotype was obtained from a human donor with alopecia areata. The CDR3 here is CASTSTGTDYEQYF. CDR3 sequence (DNA): TGTGCCAGCACGTCAACCGGGACAGACTACGAGCAGTACTTC.